Listed here are 23 T cell receptor beta chains from one sample, sequenced in a study of cytomegalovirus exposure and HLA in healthy donors. TCRdb's copy holds only in-frame clones and misses some; the assay was immunoSEQ multiplex PCR. The table includes around 230,000 clones, 75% to 90% detected once. The sequenced sample consisted of PBMCs. The receptor source for this set is a woman aged 30 to 39 in good health and CMV-seropositive.

The chain is built from TRBV5-3 and TRBJ2-7, with D perhaps matching TRBD2 (6 bases). TRBV5-3 is labeled an ORF, and its function is uncertain. The V end was cut by 3 bases, the J end by 0 bases, with 13 bases between. This CDR3 spans 15 amino acids. CDR3 region: CARSCQGGDSYEQYF. The DNA of the CDR3 is TGTGCCAGAAGCTGTCAGGGCGGGGACTCCTACGAGCAGTACTTC.

The table lists this clone with a few counts. V and J are TRBV28 and TRBJ2-7; 8 bases are a match to TRBD1. The CDR3 is 13 amino acids. Germline CDR1 and CDR2: MDHEN and SYDVKM. Losses at the gene ends were 4 bases for V and 11 bases for J; bases not matched to a gene: 10. The CDR3 is CASSSPGQGNEYF. The CDR3 region has the DNA TGTGCCAGCAGTTCGCCCGGACAGGGCAACGAGTACTTC.

A single count supports this clone. CDR3 nucleotide sequence: TGTGCCAGCAGCGCCAAAGGGGGACACTACAATGAGCAGTTCTTC. It is translated as CASSAKGGHYNEQFF. V and J are TRBV9 and TRBJ2-1; D may be TRBD1 (6 bases). V lost 3 bases to trimming and J lost 3 bases, with 13 bases between them. The CDR3 runs to 15 residues. CDR1 and CDR2 from the germline V gene are SGDLS and YYNGEE.

This chain uses TRBV5-1 with TRBJ1-4, with 7 bases aligning to TRBD1. This CDR3 region has 15 residues. The junction had 3 bases not matched to a gene; V was cut back by 4 bases and J by 0 bases. In germline, CDR1 is SGHRS, CDR2 YFSETQ. CDR3 protein: CASSIGTATNEKLFF. Here the CDR3 DNA reads TGCGCCAGCAGCATAGGGACAGCAACTAATGAAAAACTGTTTTTT.

On this clone itself: The sample contains more than one DNA sequence encoding this CDR3. V usage is TRBV11-3 and J usage is TRBJ2-5; TRBD1 matches 7 bases. This CDR3 region has 15 residues. V was clipped by 5 bases and J by 2 bases; unmatched bases: 8. Germline V lookup: CDR1 SGHNT, CDR2 YENEEA. CDR3: CASSPGTESQETQYF. The CDR3 DNA sequence: TGTGCCAGCAGCCCGGGGACAGAGTCACAAGAGACCCAGTACTTC.

This clone showed up just a few times. The V call is TRBV18, the J call TRBJ2-3, with 11 bases matching TRBD2. The trim removed 6 bases at V and 9 bases at J, leaving 8 bases unmatched. This CDR3 spans 14 amino acids. In germline, CDR1 is KGHSH, CDR2 LQKENI. The CDR3 coding sequence is TGTGCCAGCTCGCCTACTAGCGGGAGTGGCACGCAGTATTTT. It yields the protein CASSPTSGSGTQYF. Using reference TRBV18 and TRBJ2-3 for the parts outside the CDR3, the full variable domain is NAGVMQNPRHLVRRRGQEARLRCSPMKGHSHVYWYRQLPEEGLKFMVYLQKENIIDESGMPKERFSAEFPKEGPSILRIQQVVRGDSAAYFCASSPTSGSGTQYFGPGTRLTVL.

V gene TRBV28 combines with J gene TRBJ2-7, with D unresolved. CDR1 and CDR2 from the germline V gene are MDHEN and SYDVKM. Trimming stripped 4 bases from V and 4 bases from J, with 14 bases between. This CDR3 has 14 residues. CDR3 coding DNA: TGTGCCAGCAGTTACGGCGGTTCCTCGTACGAGCAGTACTTC. It encodes CASSYGGSSYEQYF.

The V call is TRBV27, the J call TRBJ1-5; 8 bases match TRBD1. Trimming cost V 3 bases and J 7 bases; bases outside gene matches: 8. The CDR3 sequence is 15 residues long. Germline V gene sequence: CDR1 MNHEY, CDR2 SMNVEV (reference sequence). The CDR3 loop reads CASSFRGQGGQPQHF. CDR3 bases: TGTGCCAGCAGTTTCCGAGGACAGGGCGGGCAGCCCCAGCATTTT.

This clone appeared once. The V gene is TRBV27, the J gene TRBJ1-3; D remains unclear. CDR3 length: 16 amino acids. Germline CDR1 is MNHEY and CDR2 is SMNVEV (reference sequence). V lost 0 bases to trimming and J lost 0 bases, with 9 bases between them. This CDR3 reads CASSLSWASSGNTIYF. DNA for the CDR3: TGTGCCAGCAGTTTATCGTGGGCCTCCTCTGGAAACACCATATATTTT.

The chain employs TRBV2 and TRBJ1-2; 10 positions match TRBD1. The CDR3 loop spans 16 amino acids. V lost 8 bases and J lost 5; bases outside the gene matches: 14. Germline V CDR1 and CDR2: SNHLY, FYNNEI. This CDR3 reads CASEDRDRTGGYGYTF. The CDR3, as DNA: TGTGCCAGCGAGGATCGAGACCGGACAGGGGGTTATGGCTACACCTTC.

This rearrangement joins TRBV6-5 to TRBJ1-2, with D uncertain. This CDR3 contains 11 residues. Deletions cut 5 bases from V and 4 bases from J, with 5 bases between. Germline CDR1 and CDR2: MNHEY and SVGAGI. Here the CDR3 reads CASSPFYGYTF. DNA of the CDR3: TGTGCCAGCAGTCCATTCTATGGCTACACCTTC.

The V and J genes are TRBV19 and TRBJ1-1; D not certain. CDR3 length: 14 residues. CDR1 and CDR2 from the germline V gene are LNHDA and SQIVND (reference sequence). V was clipped by 3 bases and J by 4 bases, with 12 bases between them. The CDR3 loop is CASSIVFGVTEAFF. The CDR3 region has the DNA TGTGCCAGTAGTATTGTCTTCGGGGTCACTGAAGCTTTCTTT. Looking up the rest from reference TRBV19 and TRBJ1-1 gives the full variable domain: DGGITQSPKYLFRKEGQNVTLSCEQNLNHDAMYWYRQDPGQGLRLIYYSQIVNDFQKGDIAEGYSVSREKKESFPLTVTSAQKNPTAFYLCASSIVFGVTEAFFGQGTRLTVV.

V usage is TRBV12-5 and J usage is TRBJ1-5, with D perhaps matching TRBD1 (6 bases). CDR1 LGHNT and CDR2 FRNRAP come from the germline V gene. Trimming pared 3 bases from V and 3 bases from J, leaving 15 bases between. The CDR3 has 16 amino acids. This CDR3 is CASGFPTTGTNQPQHF. CDR3 nucleotide sequence: TGTGCTAGTGGTTTCCCCACGACAGGCACCAATCAGCCCCAGCATTTT.

The chain joins TRBV19 to TRBJ1-5; D possibly corresponds to TRBD1 (6 bases). V lost 7 bases, J lost 6 bases, and 19 bases lay in between. Germline assignment: CDR1 LNHDA and CDR2 SQIVND (reference sequence). The CDR3 contains 15 residues. For the CDR3, the DNA is TGTGCCAGTAAGGGCCAGGGGAGTCGGGGTCAGCCCCAGCATTTT. This gives the protein CASKGQGSRGQPQHF.

The table lists this clone with a few counts. V usage is TRBV11-2 and J usage is TRBJ2-3; 11 bases are a match to TRBD2. The trim removed 5 bases at V and 1 base at J, leaving 11 bases unmatched. CDR3 size: 18 residues. Germline V gene data show CDR1 as SGHAT and CDR2 as FQNNGV. The CDR3 is CASSPLAGALSGTDTQYF. For the CDR3, the DNA is TGTGCCAGCAGCCCACTAGCGGGAGCTCTTTCGGGCACAGATACGCAGTATTTT. Full variable domain (rest looked up from reference TRBV11-2 and TRBJ2-3): EAGVAQSPRYKIIEKRQSVAFWCNPISGHATLYWYQQILGQGPKLLIQFQNNGVVDDSQLPKDRFSAERLKGVDSTLKIQPAKLEDSAVYLCASSPLAGALSGTDTQYFGPGTRLTVL.

The chain links TRBV7-9 to TRBJ2-1; possibly TRBD1 for D (5 bases). CDR3 length equals 14 residues. The V and J ends lost 3 bases and 5 bases respectively, with 11 bases between them. The V gene's germline CDR1 is SEHNR and CDR2 FQNEAQ (reference sequence). The CDR3 bases are TGTGCCAGCAGCTTTTTGCAGGGAAACAATGAGCAGTTCTTC. Its translation is CASSFLQGNNEQFF.

The sample holds one count of this clone. The gene calls are TRBV4-1 and TRBJ1-2; TRBD1 aligns across 7 bases. Per the germline V gene, CDR1 is MGHRA and CDR2 is YSYEKL. This CDR3 spans 14 amino acids. The ends lost 3 bases at V and 1 base at J; junction bases unmatched: 2. The DNA of the CDR3 is TGCGCCAGCAGCCAGGGACAGAATAACTATGGCTACACCTTC. Protein: CASSQGQNNYGYTF.

This chain uses TRBV7-2 with TRBJ2-5; 15 bases fit TRBD2. Trimming took 5 bases from V and 10 from J; bases not matched to a gene: 5. The CDR3 spans 14 residues. CDR1 is SGHTA, CDR2 FQGNSA, per germline. This CDR3 reads CASSMGLAGGGQYF. The CDR3 DNA reads as TGTGCCAGCAGCATGGGACTAGCGGGGGGAGGCCAGTACTTC.

The chain recombines TRBV13 with TRBJ2-3; 13 nucleotides line up with TRBD2. The CDR3 has 18 amino acids. V shed 4 bases, J shed 2 bases, and the junction held 9 bases outside the gene matches. Germline V gives CDR1 PRHDT, CDR2 FYEKMQ (reference sequence). The CDR3 DNA is TGTGCCAGCAGCTCGAGCTCCGGGACTAGCGGGGCCACAGATACGCAGTATTTT. Amino acid sequence: CASSSSSGTSGATDTQYF.

This clone has only a few counts. The chain has TRBV30 and TRBJ1-2; D uncertain. The CDR3 runs 10 residues. Trimming took off 3 bases at V and 8 bases at J, with 7 bases between the two ends. Germline assignment: CDR1 GTSNPN and CDR2 SVGIG (reference sequence). CDR3 region: CAWRLVGYTF. As DNA, the CDR3 is TGTGCCTGGAGACTAGTAGGCTACACCTTC.

The chain recombines TRBV6-5 with TRBJ2-7; possible D gene TRBD1, 5 bases. V was clipped by 0 bases and J by 7 bases, with 10 bases between them. Germline CDR1 and CDR2: MNHEY and SVGAGI. The CDR3 runs to 13 residues. The CDR3 DNA sequence: TGTGCCAGCAGTTACTCCAGCAGGGTTGAGCAGTACTTC. It translates to CASSYSSRVEQYF.

J is TRBJ2-1 and V is TRBV6-1; weak D call: TRBD2 (5 bases). Germline V gene lookup returns CDR1 MNHNS and CDR2 SASEGT. The length of the CDR3 is 12 residues. The V gene lost 7 bases and the J gene lost 7 bases, with 11 bases spanning the gap. The DNA of the CDR3 is TGTGCCAGCATCCGGGGTGGTAATGAGCAGTTCTTC. It encodes CASIRGGNEQFF.

This rearrangement joins TRBV7-2 to TRBJ2-7; unclear D gene. Trimming pared 0 bases from V and 6 bases from J, leaving 9 bases between. CDR1 is SGHTA and CDR2 is FQGNSA in the germline V gene. The CDR3 runs to 13 residues. The CDR3 coding sequence is TGTGCCAGCAGCTTAGCGGCTAGACCCGAGCAGTACTTC. As protein: CASSLAARPEQYF.